Given below is one TCR beta chain in context. Its cognate antigen is unknown. 60 Vbeta and 13 Jbeta primers were used in PCR. TCRdb's table, derived via immunoSEQ multiplex PCR, lists solely in-frame clones and lacks some. In the table there are about 94,000 clones, around 76% of which are singletons. The entry originates in a study of cytomegalovirus exposure and HLA in healthy donors. The study, taken as a whole, reports: Among the sequence variants, a highly shared cluster was likely an artifact of sequencing. By a later analysis, the bulk of CMV-associated TCR beta chains appeared HLA-restricted. An analysis that was carried out later associated 16,951 TCR beta sequences with HLA alleles at 0.05 false discovery rate.

The CDR3 runs to 17 residues. Per germline, CDR1 MDHEN and CDR2 SYDVKM. The J segment lost 2 bases and the V segment lost 6 bases, leaving 10 bases of the junction unmatched. J is TRBJ1-2 and V is TRBV28, with 12 bases aligning to TRBD1. Sequencing was done on a sample of PBMCs. The sequence came from a man aged 35-49 years in good health and CMV-seropositive. In nucleotides, the CDR3 is TGTGCCAGCAGCTCCGGGACAGGGGGCAGGGCGAACTATGGCTACACCTTC. Its translation is CASSSGTGGRANYGYTF.